The T cell receptor beta chain described here comes from a study of T cell responses to AZD1222 COVID-19 vaccine. General study results and limits: A mostly white British donor set with more females was recruited, and clonal diversity was possibly underestimated.

Note on this clone: Antigen: not known.

Repertoires were generated with immunoSEQ multiplex PCR, while TCRdb's copy carries only in-frame clones and drops some. The sample has under 150,000 clones, over 90% seen once. The V segment lost 4 bases and the J segment 6 bases; nucleotides outside the gene matches: 3. The CDR3 runs to 13 residues. Germline CDR1 SGDLS, CDR2 YYNGEE. V usage is TRBV9 and J usage is TRBJ2-7; 11 bases map to TRBD2. The sequencing here drew on peripheral blood, taken 28 days after the second AZD1222 dose. This receptor was obtained from an adult who received the AZD1222 COVID-19 vaccine. CDR3 coding DNA: TGTGCCAGCAGCCCTAGCGGGAGGAGCGAGCAGTACTTC. Translation: CASSPSGRSEQYF.